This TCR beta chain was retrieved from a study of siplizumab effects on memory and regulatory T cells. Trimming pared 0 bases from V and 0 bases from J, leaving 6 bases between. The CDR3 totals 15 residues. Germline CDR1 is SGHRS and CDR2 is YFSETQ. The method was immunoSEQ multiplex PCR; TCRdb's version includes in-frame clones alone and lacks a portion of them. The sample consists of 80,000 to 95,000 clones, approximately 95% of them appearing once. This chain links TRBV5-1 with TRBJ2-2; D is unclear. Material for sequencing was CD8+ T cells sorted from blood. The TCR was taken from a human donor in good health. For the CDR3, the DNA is TGCGCCAGCAGCTTGGTTCCCGCGAACACCGGGGAGCTGTTTTTT. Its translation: CASSLVPANTGELFF.